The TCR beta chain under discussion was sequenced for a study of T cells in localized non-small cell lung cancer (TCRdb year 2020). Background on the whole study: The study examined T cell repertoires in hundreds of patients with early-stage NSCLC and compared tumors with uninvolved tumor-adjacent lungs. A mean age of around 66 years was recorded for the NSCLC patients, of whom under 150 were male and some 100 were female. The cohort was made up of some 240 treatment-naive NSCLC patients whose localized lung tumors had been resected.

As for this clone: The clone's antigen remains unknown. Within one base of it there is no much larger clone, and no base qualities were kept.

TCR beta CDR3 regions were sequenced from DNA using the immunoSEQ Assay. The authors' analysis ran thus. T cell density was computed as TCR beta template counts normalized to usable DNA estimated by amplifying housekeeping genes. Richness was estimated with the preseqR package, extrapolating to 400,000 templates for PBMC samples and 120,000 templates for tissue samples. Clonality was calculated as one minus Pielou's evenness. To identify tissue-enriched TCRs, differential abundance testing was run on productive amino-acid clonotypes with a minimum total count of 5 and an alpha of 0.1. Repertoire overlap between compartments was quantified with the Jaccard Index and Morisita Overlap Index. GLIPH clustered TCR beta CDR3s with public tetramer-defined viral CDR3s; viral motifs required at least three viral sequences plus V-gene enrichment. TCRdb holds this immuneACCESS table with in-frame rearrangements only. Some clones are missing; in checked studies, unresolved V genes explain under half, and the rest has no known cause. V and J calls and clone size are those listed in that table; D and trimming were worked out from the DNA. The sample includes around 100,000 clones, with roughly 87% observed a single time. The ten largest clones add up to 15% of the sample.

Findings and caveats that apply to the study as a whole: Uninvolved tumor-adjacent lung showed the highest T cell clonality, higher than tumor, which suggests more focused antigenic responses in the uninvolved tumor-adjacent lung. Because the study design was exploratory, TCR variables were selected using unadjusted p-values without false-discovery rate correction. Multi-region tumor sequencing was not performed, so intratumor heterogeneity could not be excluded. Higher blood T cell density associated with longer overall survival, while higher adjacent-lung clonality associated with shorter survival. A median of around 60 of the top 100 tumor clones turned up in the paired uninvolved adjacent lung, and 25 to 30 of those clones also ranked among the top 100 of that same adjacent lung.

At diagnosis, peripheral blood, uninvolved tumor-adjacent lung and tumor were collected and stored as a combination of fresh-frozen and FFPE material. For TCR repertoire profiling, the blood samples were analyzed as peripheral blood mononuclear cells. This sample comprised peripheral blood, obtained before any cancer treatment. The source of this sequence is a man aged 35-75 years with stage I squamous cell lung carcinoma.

The CDR3 reads as follows: CASRQGGTYNSPLHF. In nucleotides, the sequence is TGTGCCAGCCGACAGGGGGGTACCTATAATTCACCCCTCCACTTT. The V gene is TRBV2 and the J gene is TRBJ1-6, and TRBD1 aligns with 9 junction nucleotides. From a lookup of the germline V gene, CDR1 and CDR2 are SNHLY and FYNNEI. Trimming leaves V shorter by 8 bases and J shorter by 2 bases, with the junction holding 4 bases beyond the gene matches. From cysteine to phenylalanine, the CDR3 is 15 amino acids long. The sequence is cut down to CDR3 DNA, 45 bases in frame from base 1.